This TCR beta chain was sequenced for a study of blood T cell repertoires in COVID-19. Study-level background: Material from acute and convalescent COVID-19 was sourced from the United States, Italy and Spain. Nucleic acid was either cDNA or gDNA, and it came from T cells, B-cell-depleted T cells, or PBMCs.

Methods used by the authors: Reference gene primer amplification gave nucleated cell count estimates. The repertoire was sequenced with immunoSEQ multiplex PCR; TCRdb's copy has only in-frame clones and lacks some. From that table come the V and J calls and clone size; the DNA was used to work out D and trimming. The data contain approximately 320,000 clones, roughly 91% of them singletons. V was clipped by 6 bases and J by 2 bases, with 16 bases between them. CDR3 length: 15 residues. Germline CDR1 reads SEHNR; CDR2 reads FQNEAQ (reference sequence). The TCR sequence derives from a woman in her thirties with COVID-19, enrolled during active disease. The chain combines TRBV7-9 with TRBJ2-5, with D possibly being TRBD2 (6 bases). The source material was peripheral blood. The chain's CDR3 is CASSSPGLPQETQYF. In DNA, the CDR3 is TGTGCCAGCAGTTCACCGGGACTGCCACAAGAGACCCAGTACTTC.